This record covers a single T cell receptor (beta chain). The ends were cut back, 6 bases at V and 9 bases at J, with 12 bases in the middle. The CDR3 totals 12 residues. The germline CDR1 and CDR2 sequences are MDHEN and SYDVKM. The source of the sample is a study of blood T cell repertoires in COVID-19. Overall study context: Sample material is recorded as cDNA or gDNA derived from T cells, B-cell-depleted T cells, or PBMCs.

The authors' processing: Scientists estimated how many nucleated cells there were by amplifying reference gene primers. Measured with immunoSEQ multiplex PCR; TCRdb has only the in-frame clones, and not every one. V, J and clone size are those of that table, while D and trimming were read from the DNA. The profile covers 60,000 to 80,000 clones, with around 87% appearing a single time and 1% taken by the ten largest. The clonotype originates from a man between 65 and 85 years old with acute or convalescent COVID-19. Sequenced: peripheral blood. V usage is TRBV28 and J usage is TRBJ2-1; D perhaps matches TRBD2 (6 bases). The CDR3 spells CASRPEEGEQFF. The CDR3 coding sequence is TGTGCCAGCAGACCGGAGGAGGGTGAGCAGTTCTTC. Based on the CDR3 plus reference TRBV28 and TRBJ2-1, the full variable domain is DVKVTQSSRYLVKRTGEKVFLECVQDMDHENMFWYRQDPGLGLRLIYFSYDVKMKEKGDIPEGYSVSREKKERFSLILESASTNQTSMYLCASRPEEGEQFFGPGTRLTVL.